This T cell receptor (beta chain) was recovered during a study of early stage breast cancer tumors. About the research overall: About 70% of the 16 invasive tumors were ER+, PR+ and HER2-. Average read coverage per sample was approximately 9.4-fold.

Points on this clone: As yet, its antigen is unknown.

Overall study results and limits: Blood repertoires resembled normal breast more than tumor. Most shared enriched TCRB sequences were commonly generated ones.

Method: immunoSEQ multiplex PCR; TCRdb's copy keeps in-frame clones and lacks some. The profile covers tens of thousands of clones, with roughly 80% appearing a single time and more than 1.1% taken by the ten largest. V lost 1 base, J lost 2 bases, and 6 bases lay in between. The CDR3 runs 13 residues. Germline assignment: CDR1 KGHSH and CDR2 LQKENI. The sequenced sample consisted of blood. This sequence joins TRBV18 and TRBJ2-7, with no clear D. This TCR was sampled from a person aged 50 to 59 with breast cancer. DNA for the CDR3: TGTGCCAGCTCACCACAGTCAGCCTACGAGCAGTACTTC. Its protein product is CASSPQSAYEQYF.